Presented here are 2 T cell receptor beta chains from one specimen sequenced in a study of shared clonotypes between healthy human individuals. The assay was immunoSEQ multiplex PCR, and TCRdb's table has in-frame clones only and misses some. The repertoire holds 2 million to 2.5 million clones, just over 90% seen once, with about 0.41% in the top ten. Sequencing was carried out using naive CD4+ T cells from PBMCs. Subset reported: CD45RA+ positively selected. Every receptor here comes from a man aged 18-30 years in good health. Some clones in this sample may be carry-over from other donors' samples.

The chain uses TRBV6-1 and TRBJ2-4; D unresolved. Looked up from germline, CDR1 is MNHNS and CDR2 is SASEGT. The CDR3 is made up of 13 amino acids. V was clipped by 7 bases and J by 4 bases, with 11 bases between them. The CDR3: CASTLFPKNIQYF. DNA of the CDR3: TGTGCCAGCACCCTCTTCCCAAAAAACATTCAGTACTTC.

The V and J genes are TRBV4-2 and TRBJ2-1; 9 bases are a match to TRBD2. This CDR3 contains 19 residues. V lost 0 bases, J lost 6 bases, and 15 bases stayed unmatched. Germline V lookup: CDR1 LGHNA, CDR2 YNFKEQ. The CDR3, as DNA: TGTGCCAGCAGCCAAGATGAAACTCGGGTAGCGGGAGTCGGCAATGAGCAGTTCTTC. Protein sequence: CASSQDETRVAGVGNEQFF.